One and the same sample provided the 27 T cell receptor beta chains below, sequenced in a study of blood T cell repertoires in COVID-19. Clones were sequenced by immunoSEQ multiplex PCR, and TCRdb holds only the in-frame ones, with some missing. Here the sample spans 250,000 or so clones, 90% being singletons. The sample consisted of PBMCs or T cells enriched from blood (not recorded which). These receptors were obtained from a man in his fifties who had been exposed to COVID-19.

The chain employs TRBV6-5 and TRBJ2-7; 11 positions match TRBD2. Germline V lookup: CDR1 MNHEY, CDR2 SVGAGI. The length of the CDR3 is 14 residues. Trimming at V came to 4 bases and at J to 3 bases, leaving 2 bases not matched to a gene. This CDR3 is CASSSGTSGYEQYV. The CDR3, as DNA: TGTGCCAGCAGTTCCGGGACTAGCGGCTACGAGCAGTACGTC.

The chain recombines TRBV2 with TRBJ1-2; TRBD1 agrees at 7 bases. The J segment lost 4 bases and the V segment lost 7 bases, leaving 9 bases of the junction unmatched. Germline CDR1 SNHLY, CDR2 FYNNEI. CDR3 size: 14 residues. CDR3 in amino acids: CASIHEGTVYGYTF. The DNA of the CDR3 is TGTGCCAGCATTCACGAGGGGACAGTCTATGGCTACACCTTC.

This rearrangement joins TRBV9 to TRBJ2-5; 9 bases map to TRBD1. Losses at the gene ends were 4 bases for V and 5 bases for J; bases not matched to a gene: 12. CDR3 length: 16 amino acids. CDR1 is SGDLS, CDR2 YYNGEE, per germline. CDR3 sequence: CASSKHMTGGEETQYF. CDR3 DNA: TGTGCCAGCAGCAAACACATGACAGGGGGAGAGGAGACCCAGTACTTC.

The CDR3: CASSLASRGLSEAFF. The CDR3 coding sequence is TGCGCCAGCAGCTTGGCCAGCCGAGGATTATCGGAAGCTTTCTTT. This chain joins TRBV5-1 and TRBJ1-1; D is unclear. The CDR3 loop spans 15 amino acids. Looked up from germline, CDR1 is SGHRS and CDR2 is YFSETQ. Trimming took off 0 bases at V and 8 bases at J, with 17 bases between the two ends.

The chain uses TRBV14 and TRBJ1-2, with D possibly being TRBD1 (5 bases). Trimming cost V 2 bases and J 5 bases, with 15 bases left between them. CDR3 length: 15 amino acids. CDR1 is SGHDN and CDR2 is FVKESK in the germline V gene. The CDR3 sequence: CASSQRRGGRYGYTF. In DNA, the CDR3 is TGTGCCAGCAGCCAAAGACGGGGGGGTCGATATGGCTACACCTTC. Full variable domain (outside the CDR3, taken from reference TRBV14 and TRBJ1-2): EAGVTQFPSHSVIEKGQTVTLRCDPISGHDNLYWYRRVMGKEIKFLLHFVKESKQDESGMPNNRFLAERTGGTYSTLKVQPAELEDSGVYFCASSQRRGGRYGYTFGSGTRLTVV.

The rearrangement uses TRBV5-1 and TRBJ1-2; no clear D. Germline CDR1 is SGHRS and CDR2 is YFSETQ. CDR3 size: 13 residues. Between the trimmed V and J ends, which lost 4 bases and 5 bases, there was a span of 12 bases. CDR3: CASSLGGGYGYTF. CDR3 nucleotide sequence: TGCGCCAGCAGCCTCGGTGGCGGTTATGGCTACACCTTC.

The CDR3 protein is CASSIGTATDNEQFF. The CDR3 region has the DNA TGTGCCAGCAGCATCGGGACAGCCACGGACAATGAGCAGTTCTTC. This sequence joins TRBV21-1 and TRBJ2-1; TRBD1 is the table's D call, not checked against the DNA. TRBV21-1 is given as a pseudogene. The CDR3 consists of 15 residues.

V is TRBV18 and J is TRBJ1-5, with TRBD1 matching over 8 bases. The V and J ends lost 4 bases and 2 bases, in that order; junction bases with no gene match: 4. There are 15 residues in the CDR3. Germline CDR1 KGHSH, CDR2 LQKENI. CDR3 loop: CASSQTGDGNQPQHF. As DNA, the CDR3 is TGTGCCAGCTCACAGACAGGGGACGGCAATCAGCCCCAGCATTTT.

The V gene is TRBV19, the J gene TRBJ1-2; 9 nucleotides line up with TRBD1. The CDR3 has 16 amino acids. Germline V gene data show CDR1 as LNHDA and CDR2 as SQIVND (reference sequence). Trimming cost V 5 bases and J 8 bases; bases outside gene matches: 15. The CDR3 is CASSFLPTGGVYGYTF. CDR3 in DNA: TGTGCCAGTAGTTTTTTACCTACAGGGGGCGTATACGGCTACACCTTC. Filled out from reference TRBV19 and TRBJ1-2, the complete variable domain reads DGGITQSPKYLFRKEGQNVTLSCEQNLNHDAMYWYRQDPGQGLRLIYYSQIVNDFQKGDIAEGYSVSREKKESFPLTVTSAQKNPTAFYLCASSFLPTGGVYGYTFGSGTRLTVV.

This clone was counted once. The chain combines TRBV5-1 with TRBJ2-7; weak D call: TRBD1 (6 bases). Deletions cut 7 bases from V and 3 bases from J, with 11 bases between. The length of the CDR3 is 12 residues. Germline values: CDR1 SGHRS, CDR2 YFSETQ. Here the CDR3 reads CASSDRIYEQYV. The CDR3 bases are TGCGCCAGCTCGGACAGAATCTACGAGCAGTACGTC.

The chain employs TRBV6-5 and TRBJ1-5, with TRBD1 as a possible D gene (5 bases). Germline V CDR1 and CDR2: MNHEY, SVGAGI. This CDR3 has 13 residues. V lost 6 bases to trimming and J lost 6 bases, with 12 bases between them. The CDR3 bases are TGTGCCAGCAGCCTCAGGGTTAGTCAGCCCCAGCATTTT. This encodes CASSLRVSQPQHF.

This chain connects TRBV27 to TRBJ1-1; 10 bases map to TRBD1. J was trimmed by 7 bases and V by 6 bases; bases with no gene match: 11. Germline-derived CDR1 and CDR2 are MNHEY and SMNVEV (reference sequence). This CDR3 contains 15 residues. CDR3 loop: CASSFLMTGGNEAFF. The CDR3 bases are TGTGCCAGCAGCTTCCTGATGACAGGGGGCAATGAAGCTTTCTTT.

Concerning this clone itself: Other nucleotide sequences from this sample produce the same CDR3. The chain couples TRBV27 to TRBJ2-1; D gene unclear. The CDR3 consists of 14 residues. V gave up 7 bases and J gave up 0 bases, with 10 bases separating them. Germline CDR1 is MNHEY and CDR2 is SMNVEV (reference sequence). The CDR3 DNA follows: TGTGCCAGCAAAGTGCTGCGCTCCTACAATGAGCAGTTCTTC. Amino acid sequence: CASKVLRSYNEQFF.

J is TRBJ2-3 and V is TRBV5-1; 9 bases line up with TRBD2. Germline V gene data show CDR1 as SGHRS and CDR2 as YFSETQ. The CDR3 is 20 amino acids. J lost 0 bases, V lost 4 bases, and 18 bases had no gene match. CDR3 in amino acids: CASSLWGPSGGSTSTDTQYF. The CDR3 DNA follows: TGCGCCAGCAGCCTGTGGGGCCCCAGCGGGGGGTCAACTAGCACAGATACGCAGTATTTT.

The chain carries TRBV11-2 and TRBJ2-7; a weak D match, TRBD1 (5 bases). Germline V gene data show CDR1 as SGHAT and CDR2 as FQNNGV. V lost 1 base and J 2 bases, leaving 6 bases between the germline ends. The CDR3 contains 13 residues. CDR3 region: CASSLVRAYEQYF. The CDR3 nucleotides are TGTGCCAGCAGCTTAGTCAGGGCCTACGAGCAGTACTTC.

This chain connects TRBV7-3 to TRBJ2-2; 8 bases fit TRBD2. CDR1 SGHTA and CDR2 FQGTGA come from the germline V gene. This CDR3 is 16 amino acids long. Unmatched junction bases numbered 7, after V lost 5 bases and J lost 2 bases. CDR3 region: CASSRQLAANTGELFF. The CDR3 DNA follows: TGTGCCAGCAGCCGCCAACTAGCGGCTAACACCGGGGAGCTGTTTTTT. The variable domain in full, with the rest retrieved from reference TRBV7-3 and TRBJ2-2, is GAGVSQTPSNKVTEKGKYVELRCDPISGHTALYWYRQSLGQGPEFLIYFQGTGAADDSGLPNDRFFAVRPEGSVSTLKIQRTERGDSAVYLCASSRQLAANTGELFFGEGSRLTVL.

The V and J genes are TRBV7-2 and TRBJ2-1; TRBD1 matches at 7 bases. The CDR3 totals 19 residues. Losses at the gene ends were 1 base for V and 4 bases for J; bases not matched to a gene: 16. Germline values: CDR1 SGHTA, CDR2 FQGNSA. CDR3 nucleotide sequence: TGTGCCAGCAGCTTAGTGGGGATGACCGGGACAGCGGCTTACAATGAGCAGTTCTTC. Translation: CASSLVGMTGTAAYNEQFF.

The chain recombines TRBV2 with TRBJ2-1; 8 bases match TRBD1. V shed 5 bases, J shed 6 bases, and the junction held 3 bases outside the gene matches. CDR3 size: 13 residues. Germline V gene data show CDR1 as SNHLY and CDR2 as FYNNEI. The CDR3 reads CASSLDRGNEQFF. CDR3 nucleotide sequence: TGTGCCAGCAGTCTCGACAGGGGCAATGAGCAGTTCTTC.

CDR3 coding DNA: TGTGCCAGCAGTTACCAGGGGGCGAGGGTTTCTCAGCCCCAGCATTTT. Encoded protein: CASSYQGARVSQPQHF. The gene calls are TRBV2 and TRBJ1-5, with TRBD1 identical over 8 bases. Losses at the gene ends were 5 bases for V and 6 bases for J; bases not matched to a gene: 12. CDR1 and CDR2 from the germline V gene are SNHLY and FYNNEI. This CDR3 is built from 16 residues.

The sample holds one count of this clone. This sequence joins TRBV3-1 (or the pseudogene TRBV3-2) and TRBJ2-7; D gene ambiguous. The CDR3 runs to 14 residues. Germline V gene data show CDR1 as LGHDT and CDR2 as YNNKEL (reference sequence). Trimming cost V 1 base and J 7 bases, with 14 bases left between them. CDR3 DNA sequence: TGTGCCAGCAGCCAAGTGCATAGAGCTGGTGAGCAGTACTTC. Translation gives CASSQVHRAGEQYF.

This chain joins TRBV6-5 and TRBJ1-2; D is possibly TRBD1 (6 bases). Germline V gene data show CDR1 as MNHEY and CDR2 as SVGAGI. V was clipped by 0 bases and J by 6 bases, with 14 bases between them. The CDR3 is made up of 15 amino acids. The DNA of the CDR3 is TGTGCCAGCAGTTACTCCCTCAGGGGCCTTGATGGCTACACCTTC. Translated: CASSYSLRGLDGYTF.

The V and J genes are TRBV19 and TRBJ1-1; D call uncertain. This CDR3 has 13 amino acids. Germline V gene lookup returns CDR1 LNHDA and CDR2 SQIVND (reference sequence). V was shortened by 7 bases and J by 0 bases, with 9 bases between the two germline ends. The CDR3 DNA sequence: TGTGCCAGTACCCCCCACATGAACACTGAAGCTTTCTTT. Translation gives CASTPHMNTEAFF.

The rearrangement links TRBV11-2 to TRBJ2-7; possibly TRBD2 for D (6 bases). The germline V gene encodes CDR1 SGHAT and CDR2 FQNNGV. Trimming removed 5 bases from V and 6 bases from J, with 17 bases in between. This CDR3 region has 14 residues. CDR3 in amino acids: CASSPLGGTREQYV. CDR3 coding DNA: TGTGCCAGCAGCCCGCTCGGAGGGACCCGCGAGCAGTACGTC.

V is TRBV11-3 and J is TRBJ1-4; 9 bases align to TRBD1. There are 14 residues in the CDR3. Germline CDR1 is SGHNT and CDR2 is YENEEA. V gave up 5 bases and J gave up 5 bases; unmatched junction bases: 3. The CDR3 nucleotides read TGTGCCAGCAGCAGAGGACAGGGGAATGAAAAACTGTTTTTT. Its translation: CASSRGQGNEKLFF.

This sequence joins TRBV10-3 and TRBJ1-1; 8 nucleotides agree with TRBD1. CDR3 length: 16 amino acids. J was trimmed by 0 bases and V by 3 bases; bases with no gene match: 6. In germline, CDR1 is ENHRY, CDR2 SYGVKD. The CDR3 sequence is CAISDSDRAMNTEAFF. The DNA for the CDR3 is TGTGCCATCAGTGACTCGGACAGGGCGATGAACACTGAAGCTTTCTTT.

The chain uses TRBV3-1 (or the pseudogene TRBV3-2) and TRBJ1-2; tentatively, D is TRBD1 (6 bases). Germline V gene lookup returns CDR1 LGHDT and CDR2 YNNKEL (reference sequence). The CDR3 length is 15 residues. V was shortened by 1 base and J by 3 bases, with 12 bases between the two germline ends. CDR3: CASSQGVGADYGYTF. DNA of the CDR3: TGTGCCAGCAGCCAAGGTGTGGGGGCGGACTATGGCTACACCTTC.

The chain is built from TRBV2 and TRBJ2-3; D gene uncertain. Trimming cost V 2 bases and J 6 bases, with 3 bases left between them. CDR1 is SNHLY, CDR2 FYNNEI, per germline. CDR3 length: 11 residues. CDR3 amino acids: CASSETDTQYF. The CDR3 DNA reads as TGTGCCAGCAGTGAAACTGATACGCAGTATTTT.